This TCR beta chain was sequenced in a study of control samples from healthy donors and cancer patients. CDR1 and CDR2 from the germline V gene are SNHLY and FYNNEI. The CDR3 totals 13 residues. The V end lost 6 bases, the J end lost 4 bases, and 10 bases lay between the germline ends. The assay was immunoSEQ multiplex PCR, and TCRdb's table has in-frame clones only and misses some. The sample lists roughly 190,000 clones, 90% to 95% seen once, with approximately 1.8% in the top ten. This clone appeared once. The chain has TRBV2 and TRBJ1-3; D is unresolved. What was sequenced was blood. This receptor was identified in a man aged 30-40 years in good health. CDR3 coding DNA: TGTGCCAGCAGCTCCAGATTCGGAAACACCATATATTTT. It specifies CASSSRFGNTIYF.